The rows below give T cell receptor beta chains drawn from one sample of a study of T cell clonotyping in hematopoietic cell transplantation. The assay was immunoSEQ multiplex PCR, and TCRdb's table has in-frame clones only and misses some. This table holds about 10,000 clones, 60% to 85% found once. The specimen was PBMCs, collected 30 days after allogeneic stem cell transplant. These receptors originate from a female patient in her thirties or forties who had an allogeneic stem cell transplant from a related donor, so T cells may come from the graft donor. Some clones in this sample may be carry-over from other donors' samples. Both conserved end residues are part of each CDR3. D genes are given only for firm matches. Where a row states a size, it is once, few, many or the class of an expanded clone; other rows omit it.

TRBD1	NA	TRBV5-4	15	TRBJ2-2	TGTGCCAGCAGCACGGGACAGGGGAACACCGGGGAGCTGTTTTTT	CASSTGQGNTGELFF
TRBD1	few	TRBV4-1	15	TRBJ1-6	TGCGCCAGCAGCCAGCCGGGACAGTATAATTCACCCCTCCACTTT	CASSQPGQYNSPLHF
TRBD1	NA	TRBV27	16	TRBJ1-1	TGTGCCAGCAGTTGGGTACCAACAGGGGGAAGCACTGAAGCTTTCTTT	CASSWVPTGGSTEAFF
NA	NA	TRBV19	11	TRBJ2-3	TGTGCCAGTAGTATCTCGGATACGCAGTATTTT	CASSISDTQYF
NA	NA	TRBV5-1	10	TRBJ2-7	TGCGCCAGCAGTTCTTACGAGCAGTACTTC	CASSSYEQYF
TRBD1	few	TRBV19	16	TRBJ1-2	TGTGCCAGTAGTATAGATCTCCCGACAGGGCGATGGGGCTACACCTTC	CASSIDLPTGRWGYTF
NA	NA	TRBV6-6	13	TRBJ2-1	TGTGCCAGCAGTGCGAGCGCGTACAATGAGCAGTTCTTC	CASSASAYNEQFF
NA	NA	TRBV5-4	12	TRBJ2-4	TGTGCGCGAACTGGGGGGAGTGACATTCAGTACTTC	CARTGGSDIQYF
NA	NA	TRBV2	11	TRBJ2-5	TGTGCCAGCAGTGTAGGAGAGACCCAGTACTTC	CASSVGETQYF
TRBD1	NA	TRBV5-1	13	TRBJ1-2	TGCGCCAGCAGCCCGGGGGACAGGGATGGCTACACCTTC	CASSPGDRDGYTF
TRBD1	NA	TRBV5-1	15	TRBJ1-2	TGCGCCAGCAGTGGGACAGGGTCATCTAGCTATGGCTACGCCTTC	CASSGTGSSSYGYAF
TRBD2	NA	TRBV30	13	TRBJ2-7	TGTGCCTGGAGCCCCGGGACTAGCTACGAGCAGTACTTC	CAWSPGTSYEQYF
NA	NA	TRBV9	19	TRBJ2-3	TGTGCCAGCAGCGTAGGTGGGACAGCCTACGGGAGATGGGAAGATACGCAGTATTTT	CASSVGGTAYGRWEDTQYF
TRBD1	NA	TRBV6-1	16	TRBJ2-7	TGTGCCAGCAGTGAAGCTTCCGGGACAGGGTGGCACGAGCAGTACTTC	CASSEASGTGWHEQYF
NA	NA	TRBV18	15	TRBJ2-2	TGTGCCAGCTCACCACCGTACCAGGTGGGCGGGGAGCTGTTTTTT	CASSPPYQVGGELFF
NA	once	TRBV21-1	15	TRBJ1-5	TGTGCCAGCAGCAACCGGAGGGGGTTCAATCAGCCCCAGCATTTT	CASSNRRGFNQPQHF
NA	NA	TRBV7-9	17	TRBJ2-3	TGTGCCAGCAGCTTAGGGAGCTCGGGACTGGGGACAGATACGCAGTATTTT	CASSLGSSGLGTDTQYF